This entry lists 21 T cell receptor beta chains sequenced from one sample in a study of CD8+ T cells in alopecia areata. Following RNA extraction, reverse transcription yielded cDNA that acted as the sequencing template. Assay used: immunoSEQ multiplex PCR; TCRdb lists only in-frame clones, some missing. Here the sample spans 250,000 or so clones, roughly 69% being singletons. Sequencing was performed on CD4+ T cells sorted from blood, taken at week 0. Receptor source: a human donor with alopecia areata.

The chain uses TRBV12-5 and TRBJ1-2; no clear D. The CDR3 spans 14 residues. V shed 5 bases and J shed 8 bases, with 18 bases lying between them. From germline, CDR1 is LGHNT and CDR2 FRNRAP. The CDR3 sequence is CASGPGPGRRGYTF. CDR3 DNA sequence: TGTGCTAGTGGTCCGGGCCCCGGGAGACGAGGCTACACCTTC.

V is TRBV29-1 and J is TRBJ2-3; 8 positions match TRBD1. V shed 7 bases and J 9 bases; nucleotides not matched to a gene: 9. The germline CDR1 and CDR2 sequences are SQVTM and ANQGSEA. This CDR3 region has 12 residues. CDR3 in amino acids: CSATQGETTQYF. The CDR3 bases are TGCAGCGCCACACAGGGGGAAACGACGCAGTATTTT.

This clone occurred a few times. The rearrangement links TRBV2 to TRBJ1-6, with 8 bases that match TRBD1. CDR1 and CDR2 from the germline V gene are SNHLY and FYNNEI. The CDR3 loop spans 15 amino acids. V lost 6 bases, J lost 7 bases, and 8 bases stayed unmatched. The CDR3 protein is CASRVIQGVNSPLHF. The CDR3, as DNA: TGTGCCAGCAGAGTGATACAGGGGGTGAATTCACCCCTCCACTTT.

The chain recombines TRBV29-1 with TRBJ1-2, with D possibly being TRBD1 (5 bases). The germline V gene has CDR1 SQVTM and CDR2 ANQGSEA. Trimming cost V 7 bases and J 8 bases, with 17 bases left between them. The CDR3 extends over 12 amino acids. The CDR3 reads CSAIGDASGYTF. The CDR3 region has the DNA TGCAGCGCCATTGGGGACGCCTCGGGCTACACCTTC.

V is TRBV5-1 and J is TRBJ2-7; 11 bases are a match to TRBD1. With 4 bases clipped from V and 5 bases from J, the junction kept 5 bases outside the gene matches. Germline values: CDR1 SGHRS, CDR2 YFSETQ. The CDR3 is made up of 14 amino acids. The CDR3 DNA reads as TGCGCCAGCAGCGCTCGGACAGGGGGCGACGAGCAGTACTTC. This encodes CASSARTGGDEQYF. Full variable domain (remainder filled in from reference TRBV5-1 and TRBJ2-7): KAGVTQTPRYLIKTRGQQVTLSCSPISGHRSVSWYQQTPGQGLQFLFEYFSETQRNKGNFPGRFSGRQFSNSRSEMNVSTLELGDSALYLCASSARTGGDEQYFGPGTRLTVT.

This sequence joins TRBV5-1 and TRBJ2-1; D gene unclear. The germline V gene encodes CDR1 SGHRS and CDR2 YFSETQ. Trimming removed 2 bases at V and 12 bases at J, with 18 bases between. The CDR3 sequence is 14 residues long. CDR3 protein: CASSLMWSDQTQFF. The CDR3 region has the DNA TGCGCCAGCAGCTTAATGTGGTCGGACCAAACGCAGTTCTTC.

The chain recombines TRBV5-1 with TRBJ2-2; D is tentatively TRBD1 or TRBD2 (5 bases each). This CDR3 is 14 amino acids long. Germline CDR1 is SGHRS and CDR2 is YFSETQ. V lost 4 bases and J lost 8, with 15 bases in between. The CDR3 DNA reads TGCGCCAGCAGCCCGGGACCGAACCCAGGGGAGCTGTTTTTT. Residues: CASSPGPNPGELFF.

The genes are TRBV30 and TRBJ1-5, with 7 bases fitting TRBD1. CDR1 is GTSNPN and CDR2 is SVGIG in the germline V gene (reference sequence). CDR3 size: 14 residues. After removal of 3 bases from V and 3 bases from J, the junction contained 5 bases not matched to a gene. CDR3 sequence (DNA): TGTGCCTGGAGGGAACAGGGGTCCAATCAGCCCCAGCATTTT. Protein: CAWREQGSNQPQHF. Drawing the rest from reference TRBV30 and TRBJ1-5, the complete variable domain is SQTIHQWPATLVQPVGSPLSLECTVEGTSNPNLYWYRQAAGRGLQLLFYSVGIGQISSEVPQNLSASRPQDRQFILSSKKLLLSDSGFYLCAWREQGSNQPQHFGDGTRLSIL.

The count of this clone is one. The rearrangement uses TRBV18 and TRBJ1-6, with 10 bases that match TRBD1. The germline V gene has CDR1 KGHSH and CDR2 LQKENI. This CDR3 is 16 amino acids long. The V and J ends lost 3 bases and 8 bases, in that order; junction bases with no gene match: 7. CDR3 amino acids: CASSPGTGEVDSPLHF. CDR3 nucleotides: TGTGCCAGCTCACCCGGGACAGGGGAAGTGGATTCACCCCTCCACTTT.

V is TRBV6-5 and J is TRBJ1-1; no clear D gene. Looked up from germline, CDR1 is MNHEY and CDR2 is SVGAGI. The germline V and J ends were trimmed by 0 bases and 6 bases, with 11 bases remaining between them. The CDR3 is made up of 14 amino acids. CDR3: CASSYSTAEAEAFF. The CDR3 DNA is TGTGCCAGCAGTTACTCGACGGCCGAGGCTGAAGCTTTCTTT.

This chain joins TRBV29-1 and TRBJ2-3, with TRBD2 matching over 8 bases. The CDR3 runs to 14 residues. V dropped 6 bases and J dropped 1; count of bases not matched to a gene: 6. CDR1 and CDR2 (germline): SQVTM, ANQGSEA. The CDR3 DNA follows: TGCAGCGTCTTTAGCGGGGCGGGCACAGATACGCAGTATTTT. The encoded protein is CSVFSGAGTDTQYF.

The rearrangement uses TRBV29-1 and TRBJ2-5, with D perhaps TRBD1 (5 bases). V lost 4 bases, J lost 1 base, and 16 bases lay in between. The CDR3 consists of 15 residues. CDR1 and CDR2 from the germline V gene are SQVTM and ANQGSEA. CDR3 DNA: TGCAGCGTTGGTGGGCCCAGGGCGTCCCAAGAGACCCAGTACTTC. As protein: CSVGGPRASQETQYF.

This clone was observed a single time. V usage is TRBV9 and J usage is TRBJ1-2, with a tentative D call TRBD1 (5 bases). The CDR3 spans 13 residues. Germline lookup yields CDR1 SGDLS and CDR2 YYNGEE. V lost 3 bases, J lost 6 bases, and 12 bases lay in between. In DNA form, the CDR3 reads TGTGCCAGCAGCGCCGCCCGGGGGGATGGCTACACCTTC. Translated, it gives CASSAARGDGYTF.

This chain uses TRBV2 with TRBJ2-7, with 7 bases matching TRBD1. V shed 8 bases and J 2 bases; nucleotides not matched to a gene: 0. CDR3 size: 11 residues. CDR1 and CDR2 (germline): SNHLY, FYNNEI. CDR3: CASDRAYEQYF. The CDR3 nucleotides read TGTGCCAGCGACAGGGCCTACGAGCAGTACTTC.

This chain uses TRBV29-1 with TRBJ2-1; maybe TRBD1 (6 bases). This CDR3 has 12 residues. Trimming shortened V by 7 bases and J by 5 bases, and 12 bases separated the two germline ends. The germline V gene encodes CDR1 SQVTM and CDR2 ANQGSEA. In DNA form, the CDR3 reads TGCAGCGGACAGGACAGAAACAATGAGCAGTTCTTC. It specifies CSGQDRNNEQFF.

A remark on this clone: At one end, the junction sequence differs from germline, possibly due to a read error. V usage is TRBV7-9 and J usage is TRBJ2-5, with D perhaps assigned TRBD1 or TRBD2 (5 bases each). CDR1 is SEHNR and CDR2 is FQNEAQ in the germline V gene (reference sequence). There are 12 residues in the CDR3. CDR3 nucleotide sequence: TGTGCCGGGAACCGGGACCAGGAGACCCAGTACTTC. Amino acids: CAGNRDQETQYF.

V and J are TRBV9 and TRBJ1-2; 7 bases are a match to TRBD1. Trimming removed 3 bases from V and 1 base from J; junction bases left unmatched: 6. The CDR3 is 15 amino acids. Per the germline V gene, CDR1 is SGDLS and CDR2 is YYNGEE. DNA for the CDR3: TGTGCCAGCAGCGCCCGGGACAGAAATAACTATGGCTACACCTTC. It codes for CASSARDRNNYGYTF. Based on the CDR3 plus reference TRBV9 and TRBJ1-2, the full variable domain is DSGVTQTPKHLITATGQRVTLRCSPRSGDLSVYWYQQSLDQGLQFLIQYYNGEERAKGNILERFSAQQFPDLHSELNLSSLELGDSALYFCASSARDRNNYGYTFGSGTRLTVV.

The chain carries TRBV29-1 and TRBJ2-3; D not certain. Trimming removed 4 bases from V and 7 bases from J, with 12 bases in between. Looked up from germline, CDR1 is SQVTM and CDR2 is ANQGSEA. The CDR3 covers 12 residues. CDR3 residues: CSVGIVDYTQYF. DNA of the CDR3: TGCAGCGTTGGAATAGTCGACTATACGCAGTATTTT.

This clone was seen at least ten times. Other DNA sequences within the sample encode an identical CDR3. The chain carries TRBV7-2 and TRBJ2-2; 8 bases line up with TRBD1. The CDR3 is made up of 14 amino acids. V lost 4 bases and J lost 7; bases outside the gene matches: 5. Germline V gene lookup returns CDR1 SGHTA and CDR2 FQGNSA. The CDR3 sequence: CASSSQGASGELFF. The CDR3 DNA reads TGTGCCAGCAGCTCCCAGGGGGCCAGCGGGGAGCTGTTTTTT.

The CDR3 coding sequence is TGTGCCAGCAGCCGCGGACAGGGTAACACCATATATTTT. Encoded protein: CASSRGQGNTIYF. This sequence joins TRBV6-6 and TRBJ1-3; 8 nucleotides align to TRBD1. The CDR3 sequence is 13 residues long. The germline CDR1 and CDR2 sequences are MNHNY and SVGAGI (reference sequence). V was pared by 6 bases and J by 7 bases, with 5 bases of the junction left unmatched.

This chain links TRBV29-1 with TRBJ2-7; D unclear. The germline V and J ends were trimmed by 7 bases and 4 bases, with 5 bases remaining between them. The CDR3 sequence is 9 residues long. Germline V gene lookup returns CDR1 SQVTM and CDR2 ANQGSEA. CDR3 nucleotides: TGCAGCGCACTATACGAGCAGTACTTC. The encoded protein is CSALYEQYF.